The T cell receptor beta chain described here comes from a study of CD8 T cells in ankylosing spondylitis. Whole-study results and caveats: Among TCR beta sequences, a motif of several highly homologous variants appeared characteristic of ankylosing spondylitis blood. Clones linked to disease, bearing a CD8+ phenotype, were relatively rare in peripheral blood. Significantly higher representation of disease-linked clones was reported for matched ankylosing spondylitis synovial fluid. A subset of motif variants has previously been described in the synovial fluid and blood of reactive arthritis.

Quantitative 5'-RACE with molecular barcodes produced the TCR beta libraries. TCRdb recomputed calls from the 5' RACE reads with MiXCR, one row per CDR3 protein. Among over 600,000 distinct CDR3 sequences listed, about 20% were seen once. On this clonotype: Its target is not known.

The clonotype was recovered from a male donor with ankylosing spondylitis. Sample: blood, either unsorted or a sorted T cell fraction (not recorded which).

CDR3 sequence reads: CASGLGPSGGNYEQYF. CDR3 sequence (DNA): TGTGCTAGTGGTTTGGGGCCTAGCGGGGGAAACTACGAGCAGTACTTC. The chain carries TRBV12-5 and TRBJ2-7, with TRBD2 matching over 10 bases. In germline, CDR1 is LGHNT, CDR2 FRNRAP. The CDR3 is 16 residues long. Losses at the gene ends were 1 base for V and 3 bases for J; bases not matched to a gene: 6. Full variable domain (rest looked up from reference TRBV12-5 and TRBJ2-7): DARVTQTPRHKVTEMGQEVTMRCQPILGHNTVFWYRQTMMQGLELLAYFRNRAPLDDSGMPKDRFSAEMPDATLATLKIQPSEPRDSAVYFCASGLGPSGGNYEQYFGPGTRLTVT.